The sequence of this T cell receptor (beta chain) was determined in a study of identifying expanded T cells in peripheral blood. Comment on this clone: Its antigen is unidentified.

The table came from immunoSEQ multiplex PCR; TCRdb's copy has only in-frame clones and leaves some out. The repertoire holds about 80,000 clones, with less than 90% as singletons. Study-wide findings and caveats: Clone count variance between roughly 2-week samples rose with total template count.

Material: blood. The TCR sequence derives from a person aged 18-69 years in good health.

CDR3 sequence (DNA): TGTGCCAGCAGTTTACTAGCGCTGGCCACAGATACGCAGTATTTT. It translates to CASSLLALATDTQYF. The chain joins TRBV27 to TRBJ2-3, with a weak D call TRBD2 (6 bases). The CDR3 spans 15 residues. Trimming shortened V by 2 bases and J by 2 bases, and 11 bases separated the two germline ends. Germline V gene sequence: CDR1 MNHEY, CDR2 SMNVEV (reference sequence).